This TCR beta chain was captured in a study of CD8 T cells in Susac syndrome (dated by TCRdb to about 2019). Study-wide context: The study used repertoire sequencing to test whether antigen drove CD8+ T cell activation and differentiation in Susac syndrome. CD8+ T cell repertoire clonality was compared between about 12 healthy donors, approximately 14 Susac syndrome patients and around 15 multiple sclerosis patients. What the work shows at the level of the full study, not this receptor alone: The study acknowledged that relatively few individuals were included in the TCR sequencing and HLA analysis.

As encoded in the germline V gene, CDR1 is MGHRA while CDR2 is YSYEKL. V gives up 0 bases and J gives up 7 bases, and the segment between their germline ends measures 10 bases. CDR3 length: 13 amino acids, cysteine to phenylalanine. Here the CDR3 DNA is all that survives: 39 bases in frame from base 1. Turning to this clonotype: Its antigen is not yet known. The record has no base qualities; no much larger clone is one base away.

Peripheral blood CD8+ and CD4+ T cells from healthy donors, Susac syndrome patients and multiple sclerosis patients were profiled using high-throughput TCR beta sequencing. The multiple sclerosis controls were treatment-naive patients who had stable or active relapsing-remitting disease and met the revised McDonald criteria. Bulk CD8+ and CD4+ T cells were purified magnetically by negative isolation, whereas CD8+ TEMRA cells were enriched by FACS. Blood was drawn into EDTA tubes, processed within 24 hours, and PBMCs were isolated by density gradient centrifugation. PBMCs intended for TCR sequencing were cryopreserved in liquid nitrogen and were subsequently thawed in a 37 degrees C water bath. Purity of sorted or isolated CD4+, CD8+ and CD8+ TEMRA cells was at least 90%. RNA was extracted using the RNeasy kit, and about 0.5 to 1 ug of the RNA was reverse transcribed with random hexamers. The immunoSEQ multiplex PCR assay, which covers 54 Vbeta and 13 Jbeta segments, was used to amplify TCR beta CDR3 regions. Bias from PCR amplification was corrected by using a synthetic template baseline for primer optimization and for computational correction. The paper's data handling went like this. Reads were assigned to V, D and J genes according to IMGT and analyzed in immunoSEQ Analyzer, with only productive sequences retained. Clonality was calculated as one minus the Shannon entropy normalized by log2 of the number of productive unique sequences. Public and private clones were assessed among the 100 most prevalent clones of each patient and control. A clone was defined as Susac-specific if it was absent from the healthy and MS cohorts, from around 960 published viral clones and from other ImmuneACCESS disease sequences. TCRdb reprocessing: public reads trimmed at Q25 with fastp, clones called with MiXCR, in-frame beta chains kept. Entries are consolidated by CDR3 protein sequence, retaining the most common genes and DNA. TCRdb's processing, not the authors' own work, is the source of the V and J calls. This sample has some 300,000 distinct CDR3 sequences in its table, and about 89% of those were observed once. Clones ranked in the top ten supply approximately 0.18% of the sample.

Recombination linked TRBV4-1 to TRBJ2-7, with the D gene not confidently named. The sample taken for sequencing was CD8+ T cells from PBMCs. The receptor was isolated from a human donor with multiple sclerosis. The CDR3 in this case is CASSQDGFQEQYF. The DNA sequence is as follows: TGCGCCAGCAGCCAAGATGGGTTCCAAGAGCAGTACTTC.